Sequencing of this TCR beta chain was carried out in a study of post-analysis software for immune sequencing data. On this clonotype: As yet, its antigen is unknown.

Researchers reported that TCR beta cDNA libraries carried unique molecular identifiers. T cells numbering about 0.95 to 11 million gave rise to roughly 550,000 cDNA molecules. MiXCR was run by TCRdb on the PCR reads, yielding one entry per CDR3 protein. In the table there are about 820,000 distinct CDR3 sequences, roughly half of which are singletons. Germline loops: CDR1 DFQATT, CDR2 SNEGSKA (reference sequence). The CDR3 covers 12 residues. Trimming cost V 0 bases and J 6 bases, with 8 bases left between them. General observations from the study: Higher frequency in patients than in controls was seen for five TRBV segments, with TRBV5-6, TRBV5-1 and TRBV20-1 among them. Among multiple sclerosis patients, normalized Chao1 diversity was significantly below that of controls. Under F measure analysis, samples from one preparation batch co-clustered strongly.

This clonotype originated in a girl under 18 with multiple sclerosis. The V gene is TRBV20-1, the J gene TRBJ2-5; D call uncertain. Sequencing was done on a sample of blood. CDR3 DNA: TGCAGTGCTAGAGATGTGGCAAAGACCCAGTACTTC. This codes for CSARDVAKTQYF.